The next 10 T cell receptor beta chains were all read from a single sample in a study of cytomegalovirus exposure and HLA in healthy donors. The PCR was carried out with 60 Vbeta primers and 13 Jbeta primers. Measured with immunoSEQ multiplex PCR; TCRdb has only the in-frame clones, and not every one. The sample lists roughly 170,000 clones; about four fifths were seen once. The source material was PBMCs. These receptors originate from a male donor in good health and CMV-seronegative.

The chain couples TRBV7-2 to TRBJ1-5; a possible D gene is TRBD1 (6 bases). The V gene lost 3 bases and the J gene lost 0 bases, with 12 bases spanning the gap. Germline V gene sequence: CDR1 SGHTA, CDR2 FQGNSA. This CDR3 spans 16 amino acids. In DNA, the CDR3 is TGTGCCAGCAGCTTGAACAGGGCTGGTAGCAATCAGCCCCAGCATTTT. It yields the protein CASSLNRAGSNQPQHF.

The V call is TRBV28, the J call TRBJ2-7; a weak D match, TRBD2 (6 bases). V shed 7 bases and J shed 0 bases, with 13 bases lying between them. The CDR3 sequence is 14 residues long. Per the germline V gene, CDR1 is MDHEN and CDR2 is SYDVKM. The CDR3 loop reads CASTPRGASYEQYF. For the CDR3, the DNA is TGTGCCAGCACCCCCCGCGGGGCCTCCTACGAGCAGTACTTC.

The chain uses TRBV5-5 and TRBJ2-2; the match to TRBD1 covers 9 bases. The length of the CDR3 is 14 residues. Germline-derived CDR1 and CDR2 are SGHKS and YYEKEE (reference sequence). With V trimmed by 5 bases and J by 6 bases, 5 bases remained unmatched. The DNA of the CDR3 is TGTGCCAGCAGGCGGGACAGGGCGTCCGGGGAGCTGTTTTTT. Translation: CASRRDRASGELFF.

The CDR3: CASSRRGYKGTEAFF. Here the CDR3 DNA reads TGTGCCAGCTCACGACGAGGGTACAAAGGCACTGAAGCTTTCTTT. This chain connects TRBV18 to TRBJ1-1; D remains unclear. The V and J ends lost 4 bases and 4 bases respectively, with 16 bases between them. This CDR3 is 15 amino acids long. The germline V gene encodes CDR1 KGHSH and CDR2 LQKENI.

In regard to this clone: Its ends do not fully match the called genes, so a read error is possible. The CDR3, as DNA: TGTGCCAGCAGTTTACTAGCGGACCGCACGGATACGCAGTATTTT. It encodes CASSLLADRTDTQYF. V and J are TRBV28 and TRBJ2-3; 7 bases line up with TRBD2. This CDR3 has 15 amino acids. Germline CDR1 and CDR2: MDHEN and SYDVKM.

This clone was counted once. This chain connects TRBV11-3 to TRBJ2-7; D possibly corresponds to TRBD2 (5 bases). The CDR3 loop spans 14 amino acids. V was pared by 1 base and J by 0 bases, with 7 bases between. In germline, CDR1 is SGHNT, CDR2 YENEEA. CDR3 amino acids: CASSLGGSSYEQYF. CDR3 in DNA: TGTGCCAGCAGCTTAGGAGGGAGCTCCTACGAGCAGTACTTC.

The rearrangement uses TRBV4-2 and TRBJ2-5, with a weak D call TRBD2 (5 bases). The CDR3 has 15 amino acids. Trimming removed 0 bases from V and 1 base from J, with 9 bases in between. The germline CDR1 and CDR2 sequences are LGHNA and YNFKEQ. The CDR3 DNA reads TGTGCCAGCAGCCAAGACGGGGTAATCCAAGAGACCCAGTACTTC. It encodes CASSQDGVIQETQYF.

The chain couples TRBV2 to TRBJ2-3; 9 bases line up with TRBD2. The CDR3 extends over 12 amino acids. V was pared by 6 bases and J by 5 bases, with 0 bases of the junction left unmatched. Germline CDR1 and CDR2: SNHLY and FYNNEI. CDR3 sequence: CASRLAGDTQYF. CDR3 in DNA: TGTGCCAGCAGACTAGCGGGAGATACGCAGTATTTT.

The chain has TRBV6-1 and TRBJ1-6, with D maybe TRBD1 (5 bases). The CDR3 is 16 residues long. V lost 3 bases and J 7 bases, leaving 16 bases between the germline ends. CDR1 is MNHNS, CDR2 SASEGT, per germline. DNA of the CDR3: TGTGCCAGCAGTGACGGTTGGCAGGGAGGAAATTCACCCCTCCACTTT. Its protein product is CASSDGWQGGNSPLHF.

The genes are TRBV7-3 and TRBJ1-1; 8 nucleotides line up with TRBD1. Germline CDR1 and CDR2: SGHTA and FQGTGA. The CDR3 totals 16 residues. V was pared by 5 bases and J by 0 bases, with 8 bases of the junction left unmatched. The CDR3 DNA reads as TGTGCCAGCAGCCTCAGGGGGCGGACGTTGAACACTGAAGCTTTCTTT. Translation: CASSLRGRTLNTEAFF.